These T cell receptor beta chains were read from a single sample in a study of PD-L1 blockade in urothelial cancer. The protocol was immunoSEQ multiplex PCR, while the TCRdb copy is restricted to in-frame clones and leaves out a portion. Here the sample spans 15,000 to 20,000 clones, 87% being singletons. Specimen: PBMCs, collected around atezolizumab (anti-PD-L1) treatment. The source is a man aged 45-65 years with urothelial cancer. Both conserved end residues are part of each CDR3. The D gene is left open where the match is weak. Rows may omit the clone size; those that give it use once, few, many or a size class.

j_gene: TRBJ2-1; v_gene: TRBV7-6; d_gene: TRBD2; abundance: .; CDR3nt: TGTGCCAGCAGCTTAGTCACCGGGACTAGCGATGAGCAGTTCTTC; CDR3aa: CASSLVTGTSDEQFF
j_gene: TRBJ1-2; v_gene: TRBV25-1; d_gene: TRBD1; abundance: .; CDR3nt: TGTGCCAGCAGTTTCCACGGACAGGCCTATGGCTACACCTTC; CDR3aa: CASSFHGQAYGYTF
j_gene: TRBJ2-2; v_gene: TRBV7-2; d_gene: .; abundance: .; CDR3nt: TGTGCCAGCAGCTTTCCTGGGGCACTGAACACCGGGGAGCTGTTTTTT; CDR3aa: CASSFPGALNTGELFF
j_gene: TRBJ2-7; v_gene: TRBV20-1; d_gene: .; abundance: .; CDR3nt: TGCAGTGGGGGCTACTCCTACGAGCAGTACTTC; CDR3aa: CSGGYSYEQYF
j_gene: TRBJ1-1; v_gene: TRBV6-1; d_gene: .; abundance: .; CDR3nt: TGTGCCAGCAGTTTCAGGGCGGACACTGAAGCTTTCTTT; CDR3aa: CASSFRADTEAFF
j_gene: TRBJ2-7; v_gene: TRBV9; d_gene: TRBD2; abundance: .; CDR3nt: TGTGCCAGCAGCGTCAGGACTAGCGGGGGTGAGCAGTACTTC; CDR3aa: CASSVRTSGGEQYF
j_gene: TRBJ2-1; v_gene: TRBV19; d_gene: .; abundance: .; CDR3nt: TGTGCCAGTAGTATAGGCCCATTCCAGGATGAGCAGTTCTTC; CDR3aa: CASSIGPFQDEQFF
j_gene: TRBJ1-2; v_gene: TRBV25-1; d_gene: TRBD1; abundance: .; CDR3nt: TGTGCCAGCAGTGGGACAGGGGGCGACTATGGCTACACCTTC; CDR3aa: CASSGTGGDYGYTF
j_gene: TRBJ2-3; v_gene: TRBV30; d_gene: .; abundance: .; CDR3nt: TGTGCCTGGAGGAGGACAGCTAGCACAGATACGCAGTATTTT; CDR3aa: CAWRRTASTDTQYF
j_gene: TRBJ1-5; v_gene: TRBV27; d_gene: TRBD1; abundance: once; CDR3nt: TGTGCCAGCACAGTTTGGTCCACCGGGACAGGGTTCCAGGATCAGCCCCAGCATTTT; CDR3aa: CASTVWSTGTGFQDQPQHF
j_gene: TRBJ1-3; v_gene: TRBV19; d_gene: TRBD1; abundance: .; CDR3nt: TGTGCCACTACCATTTGGAGGGGACAGAGAAACACCATATATTTT; CDR3aa: CATTIWRGQRNTIYF
j_gene: TRBJ2-3; v_gene: TRBV7-8; d_gene: TRBD2; abundance: .; CDR3nt: TGTGCCAGCAGCTCCGATGAGCGGGGGCCGTTCACAGATACGCAGTATTTT; CDR3aa: CASSSDERGPFTDTQYF
j_gene: TRBJ1-4; v_gene: TRBV5-5; d_gene: .; abundance: .; CDR3nt: TGTGCCAGCAGCTTGGTTGGCCGCACGGGGGAAAAACTGTTTTTT; CDR3aa: CASSLVGRTGEKLFF
j_gene: TRBJ2-7; v_gene: TRBV4-1; d_gene: TRBD1; abundance: .; CDR3nt: TGCGCCAGCAGCCAGACGAGGGGACAGGGGTCCCCTCCCGAGCAGTACTTC; CDR3aa: CASSQTRGQGSPPEQYF
j_gene: TRBJ2-1; v_gene: TRBV4-1; d_gene: TRBD2; abundance: .; CDR3nt: TGCGCCAGCAGCCAAGTTTGGACTAGCGGGGGCAATGAGCAGTTCTTC; CDR3aa: CASSQVWTSGGNEQFF
j_gene: TRBJ2-5; v_gene: TRBV7-2; d_gene: TRBD2; abundance: .; CDR3nt: TGTGCCAGCAGCTTAGGTCCTAGCGGGGCTCAAGAGACCCAGTACTTC; CDR3aa: CASSLGPSGAQETQYF
j_gene: TRBJ1-2; v_gene: TRBV6-1; d_gene: .; abundance: few; CDR3nt: TGTGCCAGCAGCCGACGGGGGGCGAACTATGGCTACACCTTC; CDR3aa: CASSRRGANYGYTF
j_gene: TRBJ2-7; v_gene: TRBV30; d_gene: .; abundance: .; CDR3nt: TGTGCCTGGAGCCAGGTTAACAGGCTGGGCTTC; CDR3aa: CAWSQVNRLGF
j_gene: TRBJ2-1; v_gene: TRBV6-1; d_gene: .; abundance: .; CDR3nt: TGTGCCAGCAAGGTGGAGCCTATCAACAATGAGCAGTTCTTC; CDR3aa: CASKVEPINNEQFF
j_gene: TRBJ2-7; v_gene: TRBV10-2; d_gene: TRBD1; abundance: .; CDR3nt: TGCGCCAGCAGTGACCGGACAGGGAAGATGTACGAGCAGTACTTC; CDR3aa: CASSDRTGKMYEQYF
j_gene: TRBJ2-2; v_gene: TRBV11-3; d_gene: TRBD2; abundance: .; CDR3nt: TGTGCCAGCAGCTTCGAGCGGGAGTCCGGGGAGCTGTTTTTT; CDR3aa: CASSFERESGELFF
j_gene: TRBJ1-6; v_gene: TRBV30; d_gene: .; abundance: .; CDR3nt: TGTGCCTGGACCCTGACAGGTGTCCCCTATAATTCACCCCTCCACTTT; CDR3aa: CAWTLTGVPYNSPLHF
j_gene: TRBJ1-1; v_gene: TRBV11-1; d_gene: .; abundance: few; CDR3nt: TGTGCCAGCAGCCGCTCCGGTCCCGATGTGGAGGCTTTCTTT; CDR3aa: CASSRSGPDVEAFF
j_gene: TRBJ2-1; v_gene: TRBV6-5; d_gene: .; abundance: .; CDR3nt: TGTGCCAGCAGGACGGACAGAAAGAATGAGCAGTTCTTC; CDR3aa: CASRTDRKNEQFF
j_gene: TRBJ2-7; v_gene: TRBV28; d_gene: TRBD1; abundance: .; CDR3nt: TGTGCCAGCAGTTTCTTTTGGACAGGGGATAACGAGCAGTACTTC; CDR3aa: CASSFFWTGDNEQYF
j_gene: TRBJ2-2; v_gene: TRBV11-2; d_gene: .; abundance: .; CDR3nt: TGTGCCAGCAGCTACGTAGGACTTGGAGGCGGGGAGCTGTTTTTT; CDR3aa: CASSYVGLGGGELFF
j_gene: TRBJ2-7; v_gene: TRBV27; d_gene: TRBD1; abundance: .; CDR3nt: TGTGCCAGCAGTTTGTCAGGGGGTTCCTACGAGCAGTACTTC; CDR3aa: CASSLSGGSYEQYF
j_gene: TRBJ1-4; v_gene: TRBV25-1; d_gene: .; abundance: once; CDR3nt: TGTGCCAGCAGTGAATTCTTTCCTAATGAAAAACTGTTTTTT; CDR3aa: CASSEFFPNEKLFF
j_gene: TRBJ2-7; v_gene: TRBV27; d_gene: .; abundance: .; CDR3nt: TGTGCCAGCAGTTTATCGGGGGCCGGGATGGGCTACGAGCAGTACTTC; CDR3aa: CASSLSGAGMGYEQYF
j_gene: TRBJ2-3; v_gene: TRBV27; d_gene: .; abundance: .; CDR3nt: TGTGCCAGCAGTTTTGGGGGCGAGGGAGATACGCAGTATTTT; CDR3aa: CASSFGGEGDTQYF
j_gene: TRBJ1-2; v_gene: TRBV6-5; d_gene: TRBD1; abundance: .; CDR3nt: TGTGCCAGCAGTTACTCGGGACAGGGGAGAGGCTACACCTTC; CDR3aa: CASSYSGQGRGYTF
j_gene: TRBJ1-5; v_gene: TRBV30; d_gene: TRBD1; abundance: few; CDR3nt: TGTGCCTGGAGTAGGGACAGGGGGCAAGGTCAGCCCCAGCATTTT; CDR3aa: CAWSRDRGQGQPQHF
j_gene: TRBJ2-2; v_gene: TRBV9; d_gene: TRBD2; abundance: .; CDR3nt: TGTGCCAGCAGCGTAGACGTCTGGGGACTAGCGGGGGGACCCATAAATGAGGGGGAGCTGTTTTTT; CDR3aa: CASSVDVWGLAGGPINEGELFF
j_gene: TRBJ2-7; v_gene: TRBV6-1; d_gene: TRBD1; abundance: .; CDR3nt: TGTGCCAGCAGTCCCGGGACAGGGTTCGGAGAGCAGTACTTC; CDR3aa: CASSPGTGFGEQYF
j_gene: TRBJ2-2; v_gene: TRBV19; d_gene: TRBD1; abundance: .; CDR3nt: TGTGCCAGTAGTCCCAGGACAGGGGGCGCTGGCACCGGGGAGCTGTTTTTT; CDR3aa: CASSPRTGGAGTGELFF
j_gene: TRBJ1-1; v_gene: TRBV10-2; d_gene: .; abundance: few; CDR3nt: TGCGCCAGCAGTGAGTCAGCAGGGTTTCGCACTGAAGCTTTCTTT; CDR3aa: CASSESAGFRTEAFF
j_gene: TRBJ2-3; v_gene: TRBV9; d_gene: .; abundance: .; CDR3nt: TGTGCCAGCAGCCCTTATCTGTCAGGCTCATACACAGATACGCAGTATTTT; CDR3aa: CASSPYLSGSYTDTQYF
j_gene: TRBJ2-5; v_gene: TRBV28; d_gene: TRBD1; abundance: .; CDR3nt: TGTGCCAGCAGTATGATGGGACAGGGGAGAGAGACCCAGTACTTC; CDR3aa: CASSMMGQGRETQYF
j_gene: TRBJ1-2; v_gene: TRBV10-3; d_gene: .; abundance: .; CDR3nt: TGTGCCATCAGTGGGGCCGGGGGGTTAGTTAATGGCTACACCTTC; CDR3aa: CAISGAGGLVNGYTF
j_gene: TRBJ2-5; v_gene: TRBV9; d_gene: TRBD2; abundance: .; CDR3nt: TGTGCCAGCAGCTCCCGCGGGGTAGGGAGGGGACAAGAGACCCAGTACTTC; CDR3aa: CASSSRGVGRGQETQYF
j_gene: TRBJ2-2; v_gene: TRBV9; d_gene: TRBD2; abundance: .; CDR3nt: TGTGCCAGCAGCCCCGACAGTAAACTAGCGGGAGGGCCGAGCACCGGGGAGCTGTTTTTT; CDR3aa: CASSPDSKLAGGPSTGELFF
j_gene: TRBJ1-2; v_gene: TRBV5-6; d_gene: TRBD1; abundance: once; CDR3nt: TGTGCCAGCAGCCATACAGGGGGCGGGGGCTACACCTTC; CDR3aa: CASSHTGGGGYTF
j_gene: TRBJ1-1; v_gene: TRBV13; d_gene: TRBD1; abundance: .; CDR3nt: TGTGCCAGCAGCTTATGGACAGGGTTGGCTGAAGCTTTCTTT; CDR3aa: CASSLWTGLAEAFF
j_gene: TRBJ2-7; v_gene: TRBV18; d_gene: TRBD1; abundance: .; CDR3nt: TGTGCCAGCTCAGACGGACAGGGTGGCTCCTACGAGCAGTACTTC; CDR3aa: CASSDGQGGSYEQYF
j_gene: TRBJ2-1; v_gene: TRBV30; d_gene: .; abundance: few; CDR3nt: TGTGCCTGGAAAAGAGGGCCGGGTTGGCATGAGCAGTTCTTC; CDR3aa: CAWKRGPGWHEQFF
j_gene: TRBJ1-1; v_gene: TRBV5-6; d_gene: TRBD1; abundance: .; CDR3nt: TGTGCCAGCAACGGACAGGGGAGGAACACTGAAGCTTTCTTT; CDR3aa: CASNGQGRNTEAFF
j_gene: TRBJ2-7; v_gene: TRBV19; d_gene: TRBD1; abundance: .; CDR3nt: TGTGCCAGTAGTATGGTGAGGGACAGGAACACCTACGAGCAGTACTTC; CDR3aa: CASSMVRDRNTYEQYF
j_gene: TRBJ2-2; v_gene: TRBV19; d_gene: .; abundance: .; CDR3nt: TGTGCCAGTAGTATAGTGCAGGGGAACACCGGGGAGCTGTTTTTT; CDR3aa: CASSIVQGNTGELFF
j_gene: TRBJ2-1; v_gene: TRBV6-5; d_gene: TRBD2; abundance: .; CDR3nt: TGTGCCAGCACCAAGGGAGCGGGAGGCTACAATGAGCAGTTCTTC; CDR3aa: CASTKGAGGYNEQFF
j_gene: TRBJ2-7; v_gene: TRBV5-8; d_gene: .; abundance: once; CDR3nt: TGTGCCAGCAGCTTTGAGTTCGCGGGGGAGCAGTACTTC; CDR3aa: CASSFEFAGEQYF
j_gene: TRBJ1-5; v_gene: TRBV19; d_gene: .; abundance: once; CDR3nt: TGTGCCAGTAGTATAGATCTTCAGCCCCAGCATTTT; CDR3aa: CASSIDLQPQHF
j_gene: TRBJ2-2; v_gene: TRBV19; d_gene: .; abundance: .; CDR3nt: TGTGCCAGTAGCCATATAGACGGGTGGACCGGGGAGCTGTTTTTT; CDR3aa: CASSHIDGWTGELFF
j_gene: TRBJ1-5; v_gene: TRBV18; d_gene: .; abundance: .; CDR3nt: TGTGCCAGCTCACCACCCCGGGGGGCGCTTATGGGTCAGCCCCAGCATTTT; CDR3aa: CASSPPRGALMGQPQHF
j_gene: TRBJ2-4; v_gene: TRBV10-3; d_gene: TRBD2; abundance: once; CDR3nt: TGTGCCATCAGTGACCGTGGGACTAGCGGTGCCCCCCTAGCCAAAAACATTCAGTACTTC; CDR3aa: CAISDRGTSGAPLAKNIQYF
j_gene: TRBJ2-7; v_gene: TRBV7-6; d_gene: TRBD2; abundance: .; CDR3nt: TGTGCCAGCAGCCGAACTAGCGGGGTCTCCTACGAGCAGTACTTC; CDR3aa: CASSRTSGVSYEQYF
j_gene: TRBJ1-5; v_gene: TRBV7-6; d_gene: .; abundance: .; CDR3nt: TGTGCCAGCAGCTTAGAGGTGGGGTGGGGGCCAGGGTGGAGCAATCAGCCCCAGCATTTT; CDR3aa: CASSLEVGWGPGWSNQPQHF